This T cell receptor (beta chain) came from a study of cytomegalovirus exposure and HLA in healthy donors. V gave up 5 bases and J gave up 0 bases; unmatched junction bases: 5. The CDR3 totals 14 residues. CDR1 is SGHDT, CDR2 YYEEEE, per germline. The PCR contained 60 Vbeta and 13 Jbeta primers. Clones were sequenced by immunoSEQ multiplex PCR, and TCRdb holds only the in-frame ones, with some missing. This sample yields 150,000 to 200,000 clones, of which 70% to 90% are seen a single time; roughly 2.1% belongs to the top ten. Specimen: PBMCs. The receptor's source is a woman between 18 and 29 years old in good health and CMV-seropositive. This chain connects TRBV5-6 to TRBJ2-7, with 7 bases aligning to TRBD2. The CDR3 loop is CASSGGVSSYEQYV. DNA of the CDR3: TGTGCCAGCAGTGGGGGGGTGAGCTCCTACGAGCAGTACGTC.